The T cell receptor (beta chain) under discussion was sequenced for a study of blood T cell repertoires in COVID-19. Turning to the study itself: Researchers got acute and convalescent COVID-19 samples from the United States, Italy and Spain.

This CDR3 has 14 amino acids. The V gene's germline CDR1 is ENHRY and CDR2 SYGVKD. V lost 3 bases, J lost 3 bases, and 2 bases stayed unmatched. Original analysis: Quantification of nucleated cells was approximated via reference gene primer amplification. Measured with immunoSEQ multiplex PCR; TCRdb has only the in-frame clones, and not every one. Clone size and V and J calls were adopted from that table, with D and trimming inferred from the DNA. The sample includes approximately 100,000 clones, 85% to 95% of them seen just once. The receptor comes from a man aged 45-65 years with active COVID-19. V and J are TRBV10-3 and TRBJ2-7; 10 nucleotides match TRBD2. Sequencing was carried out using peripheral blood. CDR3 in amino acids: CAISEGLADYEQYF. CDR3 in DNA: TGTGCCATCAGTGAAGGACTAGCGGACTACGAGCAGTACTTC.